The 26 T cell receptor beta chains presented below share a single source sample, sequenced in a study of long-term antiretroviral therapy in people with HIV. Researchers report immunoSEQ v3.0 was run at survey level. The repertoire was sequenced with immunoSEQ multiplex PCR; TCRdb's copy has only in-frame clones and lacks some. The sample holds 20,000 to 30,000 clones, around 83% seen once. The specimen comprised unsorted PBMCs, sampled 3 years after starting antiretroviral therapy. The receptors shown here come from a man aged 50-60 years with HIV.

This clone has only one observation. This sequence joins TRBV13 and TRBJ2-7; 11 nucleotides agree with TRBD2. The V and J ends lost 5 bases and 3 bases, in that order; junction bases with no gene match: 3. Germline V lookup: CDR1 PRHDT, CDR2 FYEKMQ (reference sequence). The CDR3 sequence is 14 residues long. The CDR3 DNA reads as TGTGCCAGCAGCCTGGGACTAGCGGTCTACGAGCAGTACTTC. It translates to CASSLGLAVYEQYF.

The V call is TRBV10-2, the J call TRBJ1-5; a weak D match, TRBD1 (5 bases). Trimming left V 2 bases short and J 9 bases short, with 8 bases between. The CDR3 loop spans 12 amino acids. Germline CDR1 and CDR2: WSHSY and SAAADI. CDR3 sequence: CASSEMGPPQHF. CDR3 DNA: TGCGCCAGCAGTGAGATGGGGCCGCCCCAGCATTTT.

The rearrangement uses TRBV5-4 and TRBJ2-3, with D perhaps TRBD1 or TRBD2 (5 bases each). The CDR3 sequence is 15 residues long. From germline, CDR1 is SGHNT and CDR2 YYREEE (reference sequence). V dropped 4 bases and J dropped 3 bases, with 15 bases sitting between them. The CDR3 region has the DNA TGTGCCAGCAGCCGGGACCCCGGGGAGACAGATACGCAGTATTTT. This sequence encodes CASSRDPGETDTQYF.

This chain links TRBV18 with TRBJ2-2; 8 positions agree with TRBD1. Germline V gives CDR1 KGHSH, CDR2 LQKENI. V shed 1 base and J 6 bases; nucleotides not matched to a gene: 1. This CDR3 has 14 residues. The CDR3 DNA reads as TGTGCCAGCTCACCACTACAGGGGGCCGGGGAGCTGTTTTTT. Amino acid sequence: CASSPLQGAGELFF.

This chain connects TRBV6-6 to TRBJ1-6; TRBD1 matches at 7 bases. Germline V gene sequence: CDR1 MNHNY, CDR2 SVGAGI (reference sequence). The CDR3 is made up of 16 amino acids. Trimming at V came to 4 bases and at J to 5 bases, leaving 8 bases not matched to a gene. CDR3 sequence: CASSSFSGTDNSPLHF. The CDR3 DNA sequence: TGTGCCAGCAGTTCCTTTTCCGGGACAGATAATTCACCCCTCCACTTT.

The chain employs TRBV29-1 and TRBJ2-1; D gene uncertain. V was clipped by 5 bases and J by 0 bases, with 11 bases between them. Germline lookup yields CDR1 SQVTM and CDR2 ANQGSEA. This CDR3 spans 14 amino acids. The CDR3 DNA sequence: TGCAGCGTTCCTAGGTTAAGCTCCTACAATGAGCAGTTCTTC. Translated: CSVPRLSSYNEQFF.

V and J are TRBV28 and TRBJ2-3; TRBD2 matches at 15 bases. The CDR3 contains 16 residues. The germline V gene has CDR1 MDHEN and CDR2 SYDVKM. V was clipped by 4 bases and J by 6 bases; unmatched bases: 5. CDR3 amino acids: CASSSPGTSGRDTQYF. In DNA form, the CDR3 reads TGTGCCAGCAGTTCGCCCGGGACTAGCGGGAGGGATACGCAGTATTTT.

The chain has TRBV28 and TRBJ1-2; possible D gene TRBD1, 5 bases. V dropped 6 bases and J dropped 4 bases, with 15 bases sitting between them. The germline CDR1 and CDR2 sequences are MDHEN and SYDVKM. CDR3 length equals 14 residues. In DNA, the CDR3 is TGTGCCAGCAGAATAGAGCAGGGAGGCTATGGCTACACCTTC. Its protein is CASRIEQGGYGYTF.

This rearrangement joins TRBV19 to TRBJ1-5, with 9 bases identical to TRBD1. This CDR3 has 15 amino acids. From germline, CDR1 is LNHDA and CDR2 SQIVND (reference sequence). V lost 6 bases and J lost 8; bases outside the gene matches: 11. The CDR3 loop is CASSTGGQGWEPQHF. CDR3 bases: TGTGCCAGTAGCACCGGTGGACAGGGGTGGGAGCCCCAGCATTTT.

The DNA of the CDR3 is TGTGCCACCGGTATGACAACAGTACTTTTACCCAACTATGGCTACACCTTC. It encodes CATGMTTVLLPNYGYTF. This chain uses TRBV15 with TRBJ1-2; D remains ambiguous. Trimming cost V 8 bases and J 2 bases, with 24 bases left between them. The V gene's germline CDR1 is LNHNV and CDR2 YYDKDF (reference sequence). The CDR3 loop spans 17 amino acids.

The chain has TRBV4-1 and TRBJ1-6; D call uncertain. Looked up from germline, CDR1 is MGHRA and CDR2 is YSYEKL. V lost 3 bases and J lost 5, with 14 bases in between. This CDR3 has 16 residues. In nucleotides, the CDR3 is TGCGCCAGCAGCCAGATGGGAGGGCAGGATAATTCACCCCTCCACTTT. Translating gives CASSQMGGQDNSPLHF.

J is TRBJ1-6 and V is TRBV30; the D gene is possibly TRBD1 (6 bases). Germline assignment: CDR1 GTSNPN and CDR2 SVGIG (reference sequence). This CDR3 has 13 amino acids. Trimming removed 3 bases at V and 5 bases at J, with 8 bases between. In nucleotides, the CDR3 is TGTGCCTGGAGAGGACAGAATAATTCACCCCTCCACTTT. Its protein product is CAWRGQNNSPLHF.

The chain is built from TRBV9 and TRBJ1-6, with a tentative D call TRBD1 (5 bases). Germline assignment: CDR1 SGDLS and CDR2 YYNGEE. This CDR3 region has 15 residues. Trimming cost V 0 bases and J 10 bases, with 14 bases left between them. CDR3: CASSVEGREESPLHF. The DNA for the CDR3 is TGTGCCAGCAGCGTAGAAGGCAGGGAAGAATCACCCCTCCACTTT. Full variable domain (outside the CDR3, taken from reference TRBV9 and TRBJ1-6): DSGVTQTPKHLITATGQRVTLRCSPRSGDLSVYWYQQSLDQGLQFLIQYYNGEERAKGNILERFSAQQFPDLHSELNLSSLELGDSALYFCASSVEGREESPLHFGNGTRLTVT.

The chain employs TRBV5-6 and TRBJ2-1, with TRBD2 identical over 13 bases. This CDR3 is 14 amino acids long. The V and J ends lost 4 bases and 5 bases, in that order; junction bases with no gene match: 0. CDR1 SGHDT and CDR2 YYEEEE come from the germline V gene. CDR3 nucleotides: TGTGCCAGCAGCGGGACTAGCGGGGACAATGAGCAGTTCTTC. Translated, it gives CASSGTSGDNEQFF.

J is TRBJ1-1 and V is TRBV19; TRBD1 is a possible D gene (5 bases). Germline CDR1 and CDR2: LNHDA and SQIVND (reference sequence). The CDR3 extends over 13 amino acids. V was shortened by 5 bases and J by 5 bases, with 12 bases between the two germline ends. This CDR3 is CASSGQGKTEAFF. The DNA of the CDR3 is TGTGCCAGTAGTGGGCAGGGAAAGACTGAAGCTTTCTTT.

The V and J genes are TRBV11-3 and TRBJ2-5; 10 nucleotides agree with TRBD1. The trim removed 5 bases at V and 4 bases at J, leaving 7 bases unmatched. CDR1 is SGHNT, CDR2 YENEEA, per germline. The CDR3 length is 15 residues. For the CDR3, the DNA is TGTGCCAGCAGCCCCGGGACAGGGGTACGAGAGACCCAGTACTTC. This encodes CASSPGTGVRETQYF.

V and J are TRBV4-1 and TRBJ2-4; 8 nucleotides align to TRBD1. This CDR3 comprises 19 residues. Germline V gene sequence: CDR1 MGHRA, CDR2 YSYEKL. V dropped 5 bases and J dropped 2; count of bases not matched to a gene: 17. The CDR3 reads CASSFRDRPSGGTKNIQYF. The DNA for the CDR3 is TGCGCCAGCAGCTTCCGGGACAGGCCATCCGGCGGGACCAAAAACATTCAGTACTTC.

V gene TRBV18 combines with J gene TRBJ1-1; the match to TRBD1 covers 8 bases. The V gene's germline CDR1 is KGHSH and CDR2 LQKENI. V shed 3 bases, J shed 3 bases, and the junction held 6 bases outside the gene matches. CDR3 size: 15 residues. The CDR3 loop reads CASSPYRGKDTEAFF. As DNA, the CDR3 is TGTGCCAGCTCACCTTACAGGGGGAAGGACACTGAAGCTTTCTTT.

The chain links TRBV19 to TRBJ1-5, with 10 bases aligning to TRBD1. The CDR3 extends over 17 amino acids. Trimming cost V 5 bases and J 1 base; bases outside gene matches: 8. Looked up from germline, CDR1 is LNHDA and CDR2 is SQIVND (reference sequence). DNA for the CDR3: TGTGCCAGTAGTTCCGGACAGGGGGGTTGGAGCAATCAGCCCCAGCATTTT. Translation: CASSSGQGGWSNQPQHF.

V gene TRBV5-4 combines with J gene TRBJ2-3; 12 bases are shared with TRBD2. The CDR3 is 15 residues long. Germline V gives CDR1 SGHNT, CDR2 YYREEE (reference sequence). After removal of 2 bases from V and 8 bases from J, the junction contained 6 bases not matched to a gene. The CDR3 is CASSLASGGAGTQYF. The CDR3 nucleotides read TGTGCCAGCAGCTTAGCTAGCGGGGGGGCAGGTACGCAGTATTTT.

The chain uses TRBV5-1 and TRBJ1-1; D unclear. Trimming pared 0 bases from V and 0 bases from J, leaving 12 bases between. The CDR3 is 16 residues long. From germline, CDR1 is SGHRS and CDR2 YFSETQ. CDR3 loop: CASSLGPRPLNTEAFF. In DNA, the CDR3 is TGCGCCAGCAGCTTGGGACCCAGGCCATTGAACACTGAAGCTTTCTTT.

This chain links TRBV6-6 with TRBJ1-1; possible D gene TRBD1, 5 bases. This CDR3 region has 15 residues. Deletions cut 8 bases from V and 1 base from J, with 17 bases between. From germline, CDR1 is MNHNY and CDR2 SVGAGI (reference sequence). The CDR3 sequence is CASRPPTGPNTEAFF. The CDR3, as DNA: TGTGCCAGCCGACCGCCCACAGGCCCGAACACTGAAGCTTTCTTT.

V is TRBV5-1 and J is TRBJ2-5, with D maybe TRBD2 (6 bases). The CDR3 covers 15 residues. The V and J ends lost 5 bases and 4 bases respectively, with 18 bases between them. From germline, CDR1 is SGHRS and CDR2 YFSETQ. The CDR3: CASRVGRVGGETQYF. CDR3 nucleotide sequence: TGCGCCAGCAGAGTTGGCAGGGTGGGGGGAGAGACCCAGTACTTC.

The rearrangement joins TRBV10-2 to TRBJ2-1; D is uncertain. There are 15 residues in the CDR3. Trimming stripped 0 bases from V and 4 bases from J, with 10 bases between. Germline assignment: CDR1 WSHSY and CDR2 SAAADI. The CDR3 sequence is CASSESAEQYNEQFF. In DNA, the CDR3 is TGCGCCAGCAGTGAGTCGGCGGAACAGTACAATGAGCAGTTCTTC.

V usage is TRBV18 and J usage is TRBJ1-1; maybe TRBD1 (6 bases). V was shortened by 3 bases and J by 4 bases, with 9 bases between the two germline ends. Per the germline V gene, CDR1 is KGHSH and CDR2 is LQKENI. The CDR3 is made up of 13 amino acids. The CDR3, as DNA: TGTGCCAGCTCACCGAAAGGGGGCACTGAAGCTTTCTTT. Translation gives CASSPKGGTEAFF.

CDR3 sequence reads: CASSISGEEETQYF. The CDR3 DNA sequence: TGTGCCAGCAGCATAAGCGGGGAAGAAGAGACCCAGTACTTC. The rearrangement uses TRBV5-4 and TRBJ2-5; 7 positions agree with TRBD2. With 4 bases clipped from V and 3 bases from J, the junction kept 6 bases outside the gene matches. The CDR3 totals 14 residues. Looked up from germline, CDR1 is SGHNT and CDR2 is YYREEE (reference sequence).